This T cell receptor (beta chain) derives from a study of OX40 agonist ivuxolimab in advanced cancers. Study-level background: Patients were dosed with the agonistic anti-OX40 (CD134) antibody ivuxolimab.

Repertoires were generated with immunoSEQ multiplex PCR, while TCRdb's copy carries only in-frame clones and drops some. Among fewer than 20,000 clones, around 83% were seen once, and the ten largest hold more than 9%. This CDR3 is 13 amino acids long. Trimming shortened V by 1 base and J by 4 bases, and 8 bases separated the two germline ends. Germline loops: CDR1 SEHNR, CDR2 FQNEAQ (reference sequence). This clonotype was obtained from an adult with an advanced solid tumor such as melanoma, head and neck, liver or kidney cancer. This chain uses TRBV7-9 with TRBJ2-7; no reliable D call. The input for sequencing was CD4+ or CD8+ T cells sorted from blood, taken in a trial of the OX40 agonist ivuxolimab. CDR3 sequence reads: CASSLVPQYEQYF. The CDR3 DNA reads TGTGCCAGCAGCTTAGTTCCACAGTACGAGCAGTACTTC. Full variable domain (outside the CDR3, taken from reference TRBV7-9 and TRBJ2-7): DTGVSQNPRHKITKRGQNVTFRCDPISEHNRLYWYRQTLGQGPEFLTYFQNEAQLEKSRLLSDRFSAERPKGSFSTLEIQRTEQGDSAMYLCASSLVPQYEQYFGPGTRLTVT.